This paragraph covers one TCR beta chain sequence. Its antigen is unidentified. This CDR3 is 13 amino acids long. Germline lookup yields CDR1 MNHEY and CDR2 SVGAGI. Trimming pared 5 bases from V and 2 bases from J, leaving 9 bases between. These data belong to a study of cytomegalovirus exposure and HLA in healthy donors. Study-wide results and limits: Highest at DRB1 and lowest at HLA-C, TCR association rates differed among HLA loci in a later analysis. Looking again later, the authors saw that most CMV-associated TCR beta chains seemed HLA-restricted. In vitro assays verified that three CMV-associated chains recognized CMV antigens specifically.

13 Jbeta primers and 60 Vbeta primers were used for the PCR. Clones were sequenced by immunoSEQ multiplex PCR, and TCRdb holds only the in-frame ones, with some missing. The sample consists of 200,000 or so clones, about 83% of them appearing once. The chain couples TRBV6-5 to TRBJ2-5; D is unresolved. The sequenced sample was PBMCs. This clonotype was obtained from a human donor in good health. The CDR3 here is CASSPPPQETQYF. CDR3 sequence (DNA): TGTGCCAGCAGTCCCCCCCCGCAAGAGACCCAGTACTTC.